The 26 T cell receptor beta chains in this list originate from one sample, sequenced in a study of blood T cell repertoires in COVID-19. Sequencing was performed with immunoSEQ multiplex PCR; in TCRdb, only in-frame clones are kept and a portion is missing. The table shows 200,000 to 250,000 clones, with roughly nine tenths occurring only once. The specimen sequenced was PBMCs or T cells enriched from blood (not recorded which). The receptors shown here come from a woman younger than 30 in a cohort exposed to, infected with or recovered from COVID-19 (not recorded which).

The chain has TRBV11-3 and TRBJ1-6, with D perhaps matching TRBD1 (5 bases). Per germline, CDR1 SGHNT and CDR2 YENEEA. This CDR3 is 14 amino acids long. The V gene lost 5 bases and the J gene lost 12 bases, with 17 bases spanning the gap. DNA of the CDR3: TGTGCCAGCAGCGCGACCGCCGGGGGGGTACCCCTCCACTTT. It yields the protein CASSATAGGVPLHF.

The chain has TRBV21-1 and TRBJ1-3; no DNA check was done on the table's D call, TRBD1. TRBV21-1 is an annotated pseudogene. The CDR3 is made up of 16 amino acids. This CDR3 is CASSKEEGARGNTIYF. The CDR3 nucleotides read TGTGCCAGCAGCAAAGAGGAGGGGGCTAGGGGAAACACCATATATTTT.

The V gene is TRBV19, the J gene TRBJ1-5; 11 bases are shared with TRBD1. Germline V gene lookup returns CDR1 LNHDA and CDR2 SQIVND (reference sequence). V dropped 7 bases and J dropped 4; count of bases not matched to a gene: 6. CDR3 size: 15 residues. CDR3 sequence: CASTKGTGGNQPQHF. DNA of the CDR3: TGTGCCAGTACCAAGGGGACAGGGGGAAATCAGCCCCAGCATTTT.

The V call is TRBV19, the J call TRBJ2-1; 7 nucleotides match TRBD2. The V gene end was trimmed by 0 bases and the J gene end by 8 bases; junction bases not matched to a gene: 16. The CDR3 has 18 amino acids. Germline V lookup: CDR1 LNHDA, CDR2 SQIVND (reference sequence). The CDR3 DNA reads as TGTGCCAGTAGTATAGATGGTAAAGCGGGGTCCGGAGGCGATGAGCAGTTCTTC. Translated, it gives CASSIDGKAGSGGDEQFF.

The DNA for the CDR3 is TGTGCCAGCAGTCCCGAGGGGCGGGAAAAGCAGTTCTTC. Translation: CASSPEGREKQFF. The V gene is TRBV2, the J gene TRBJ2-1, with D perhaps TRBD2 (6 bases). The CDR3 sequence is 13 residues long. The germline V gene has CDR1 SNHLY and CDR2 FYNNEI. Deletions cut 5 bases from V and 11 bases from J, with 16 bases between.

This clone has only a few counts. The V gene is TRBV11-2, the J gene TRBJ2-2; TRBD1 is a possible D gene (5 bases). The CDR3 runs 14 residues. Trimming shortened V by 2 bases and J by 1 base, and 5 bases separated the two germline ends. CDR1 is SGHAT, CDR2 FQNNGV, per germline. The CDR3 DNA sequence: TGTGCCAGCAGCTTACAGGGGAACACCGGGGAGCTGTTTTTT. This sequence encodes CASSLQGNTGELFF.

This CDR3 reads CSVDRDRGGGYTF. CDR3 DNA: TGCAGCGTTGACCGGGACAGGGGAGGCGGCTACACCTTC. The V and J genes are TRBV29-1 and TRBJ1-2; 10 bases line up with TRBD1. CDR1 is SQVTM and CDR2 is ANQGSEA in the germline V gene. The CDR3 loop spans 13 amino acids. V shed 3 bases, J shed 8 bases, and the junction held 6 bases outside the gene matches. The full variable domain, with the rest looked up from reference TRBV29-1 and TRBJ1-2, is SAVISQKPSRDICQRGTSLTIQCQVDSQVTMMFWYRQQPGQSLTLIATANQGSEATYESGFVIDKFPISRPNLTFSTLTVSNMSPEDSSIYLCSVDRDRGGGYTFGSGTRLTVV.

This chain uses TRBV2 with TRBJ1-2; 9 bases agree with TRBD1. This CDR3 has 11 amino acids. The germline CDR1 and CDR2 sequences are SNHLY and FYNNEI. V trimming: 8 bases; J trimming: 8 bases; junction bases outside the gene matches: 3. CDR3 sequence: CASGQGLGYTF. The CDR3 DNA follows: TGTGCCAGCGGACAGGGGTTGGGCTACACCTTC.

The chain links TRBV3-1 (or the pseudogene TRBV3-2) to TRBJ1-2; no firm D call. V gave up 4 bases and J gave up 4 bases, with 10 bases separating them. CDR1 is LGHDT, CDR2 YNNKEL, per germline (reference sequence). The CDR3 length is 13 residues. CDR3 nucleotide sequence: TGTGCCAGCAGCCTTGAGGGAAGCTATGGCTACACCTTC. Translated, it gives CASSLEGSYGYTF.

The V call is TRBV12-3 or TRBV12-4, the J call TRBJ1-1; no reliable D call. V was trimmed by 4 bases and J by 4 bases, leaving 10 bases between them. The CDR3 totals 13 residues. In nucleotides, the CDR3 is TGTGCCAGCAGTTCAAGCCTTAGCACTGAAGCTTTCTTT. Translation gives CASSSSLSTEAFF.

This clone was seen a few times. The chain uses TRBV10-1 and TRBJ2-2; 8 bases are shared with TRBD1. The CDR3 consists of 16 residues. The J segment lost 3 bases and the V segment lost 5 bases, leaving 8 bases of the junction unmatched. Germline lookup yields CDR1 WNHNN and CDR2 SYGVQD (reference sequence). CDR3 region: CASSPTGAPDTGELFF. CDR3 DNA: TGCGCCAGCAGTCCGACAGGGGCCCCCGACACCGGGGAGCTGTTTTTT.

V is TRBV6-5 and J is TRBJ1-2, with D tentatively TRBD1 (5 bases). Germline V gene data show CDR1 as MNHEY and CDR2 as SVGAGI. The length of the CDR3 is 15 residues. The germline V and J ends were trimmed by 6 bases and 0 bases, with 14 bases remaining between them. The CDR3 loop is CASSKVGGANYGYTF. As DNA, the CDR3 is TGTGCCAGCAGCAAGGTGGGGGGAGCTAACTATGGCTACACCTTC.

The chain couples TRBV18 to TRBJ2-5; D uncertain. The germline V gene encodes CDR1 KGHSH and CDR2 LQKENI. V dropped 2 bases and J dropped 2 bases, with 6 bases sitting between them. This CDR3 has 13 residues. Written as DNA, the CDR3 is TGTGCCAGCTCACCAACGACTCAAGAGACCCAGTACTTC. Protein product: CASSPTTQETQYF.

V usage is TRBV7-8 and J usage is TRBJ1-6; D is possibly TRBD1 (6 bases). V lost 0 bases and J 6 bases, leaving 12 bases between the germline ends. Germline loops: CDR1 SGHVS, CDR2 FQNEAQ. CDR3 length: 16 amino acids. The CDR3 protein is CASSLAPDRINSPLHF. CDR3 DNA: TGTGCCAGCAGCTTAGCGCCTGACAGGATTAATTCACCCCTCCACTTT.

The rearrangement uses TRBV7-3 and TRBJ2-2; weak D call: TRBD2 (5 bases). V lost 5 bases and J lost 0, with 7 bases in between. CDR3 size: 14 residues. The germline gives CDR1 SGHTA, CDR2 FQGTGA. This CDR3 is CASSRAANTGELFF. The CDR3 region has the DNA TGTGCCAGCAGCCGAGCGGCGAACACCGGGGAGCTGTTTTTT.

This clone turned up a few times. The V and J genes are TRBV6-1 and TRBJ1-2, with 7 bases aligning to TRBD1. The CDR3 runs to 15 residues. Germline V gives CDR1 MNHNS, CDR2 SASEGT. After removal of 3 bases from V and 3 bases from J, the junction contained 7 bases not matched to a gene. This CDR3 reads CASSDKGTAHYGYTF. The CDR3, as DNA: TGTGCCAGCAGTGACAAAGGGACAGCCCACTATGGCTACACCTTC.

V gene TRBV14 combines with J gene TRBJ1-1; D possibly corresponds to TRBD1 (5 bases). Germline V lookup: CDR1 SGHDN, CDR2 FVKESK. This CDR3 spans 13 amino acids. Trimming pared 2 bases from V and 7 bases from J, leaving 11 bases between. The DNA for the CDR3 is TGTGCCAGCAGCCAACAGGGTAGAGTTGAAGCTTTCTTT. Translated: CASSQQGRVEAFF.

The rearrangement links TRBV7-9 to TRBJ2-7; TRBD2 aligns across 7 bases. Per the germline V gene, CDR1 is SEHNR and CDR2 is FQNEAQ (reference sequence). V trimming: 3 bases; J trimming: 4 bases; junction bases outside the gene matches: 6. The CDR3 totals 14 residues. As DNA, the CDR3 is TGTGCCAGCAGCTTGGAGGGAGGGGCTTACGAGCAGTACTTC. This encodes CASSLEGGAYEQYF.

This sequence joins TRBV10-3 and TRBJ2-1, with 10 bases that match TRBD1. Germline CDR1 is ENHRY and CDR2 is SYGVKD. The V and J ends lost 6 bases and 8 bases, in that order; junction bases with no gene match: 10. This CDR3 contains 15 residues. The CDR3 region has the DNA TGTGCCATCAGCACGGGACAGGGGAAAGTTGATGAGCAGTTCTTC. Its protein product is CAISTGQGKVDEQFF.

The V gene is TRBV11-3, the J gene TRBJ2-7, with D maybe TRBD2 (6 bases). CDR1 and CDR2 (germline): SGHNT, YENEEA. Between the trimmed V and J ends, which lost 0 bases and 10 bases, there was a span of 10 bases. This CDR3 comprises 12 residues. This chain's CDR3 is CASSLDRLVQYF. CDR3 in DNA: TGTGCCAGCAGCTTAGATCGACTAGTCCAGTACTTC.

The chain employs TRBV10-2 and TRBJ2-7; 8 positions match TRBD1. V shed 2 bases and J 3 bases; nucleotides not matched to a gene: 6. Germline-derived CDR1 and CDR2 are WSHSY and SAAADI. The CDR3 is 15 amino acids. This chain's CDR3 is CASSERTGQGYEQYF. In DNA, the CDR3 is TGCGCCAGCAGTGAGCGTACTGGACAGGGCTACGAGCAGTACTTC.

The rearrangement joins TRBV6-2 or TRBV6-3 to TRBJ2-2; TRBD2 aligns across 13 bases. The germline V gene has CDR1 MNHEY and CDR2 SVGEGT. There are 18 residues in the CDR3. The trim removed 2 bases at V and 2 bases at J, leaving 5 bases unmatched. The CDR3 spells CASSYPTSGRANTGELFF. As DNA, the CDR3 is TGTGCCAGCAGTTACCCTACTAGCGGGAGGGCCAACACCGGGGAGCTGTTTTTT.

The count of this clone is one. J is TRBJ2-7 and V is TRBV28; the D is unclear. V shed 5 bases and J shed 3 bases, with 8 bases lying between them. CDR1 MDHEN and CDR2 SYDVKM come from the germline V gene. The CDR3 loop spans 12 amino acids. The CDR3 nucleotides are TGTGCCAGCAGTCTTCTTAACTACGAGCAGTACTTC. Translated: CASSLLNYEQYF.

The gene calls are TRBV6-5 and TRBJ1-5; D unresolved. Trimming cost V 4 bases and J 2 bases, with 12 bases left between them. This CDR3 region has 15 residues. CDR1 is MNHEY, CDR2 SVGAGI, per germline. The CDR3 protein is CASSSGSGGNQPQHF. CDR3 DNA sequence: TGTGCCAGCAGTTCTGGGTCCGGGGGCAATCAGCCCCAGCATTTT.

The chain has TRBV9 and TRBJ2-1; 15 bases are a match to TRBD2. V lost 4 bases to trimming and J lost 8 bases; unmatched junction nucleotides: 7. The germline V gene encodes CDR1 SGDLS and CDR2 YYNGEE. This CDR3 comprises 16 residues. CDR3 nucleotide sequence: TGTGCCAGCAGCCCCAGGACTAGCGGGGGGGCTTATGAGCAGTTCTTC. It encodes CASSPRTSGGAYEQFF.

The V and J genes are TRBV28 and TRBJ1-2, with TRBD1 identical over 8 bases. The ends lost 10 bases at V and 4 bases at J; junction bases unmatched: 5. Germline CDR1 and CDR2: MDHEN and SYDVKM. There are 12 residues in the CDR3. CDR3 sequence: CATQQGVYGYTF. For the CDR3, the DNA is TGTGCCACCCAACAGGGGGTCTATGGCTACACCTTC.